The 8 T cell receptor beta chains below were found in one sample sequenced in a study of blood T cell repertoires in COVID-19. Data came from immunoSEQ multiplex PCR; TCRdb stores just in-frame clones and leaves some out. The sample has some 110,000 clones, around 85% seen once. Sequencing used peripheral blood. The receptor source for this set is a man aged 45-65 years with acute or convalescent COVID-19.

The chain combines TRBV19 with TRBJ2-5; TRBD2 matches 8 bases. The germline V gene encodes CDR1 LNHDA and CDR2 SQIVND (reference sequence). This CDR3 contains 15 residues. The V segment lost 7 bases and the J segment 0 bases; nucleotides outside the gene matches: 7. The CDR3 spells CASTLTSVHQETQYF. DNA for the CDR3: TGTGCCAGTACTCTGACTAGCGTTCACCAAGAGACCCAGTACTTC.

This clone has a handful of counts. CDR3 DNA: TGTGCCAGCAGTGTTTCGGGCCCCGGGGGGACTGAAGCTTTCTTT. This translates into CASSVSGPGGTEAFF. The chain combines TRBV2 with TRBJ1-1, with D perhaps TRBD1 (5 bases). The germline CDR1 and CDR2 sequences are SNHLY and FYNNEI. This CDR3 has 15 amino acids. The germline V and J ends were trimmed by 4 bases and 5 bases, with 17 bases remaining between them.

This clone was counted a few times. The chain uses TRBV5-1 and TRBJ2-7; 9 positions match TRBD2. V was clipped by 3 bases and J by 4 bases; unmatched bases: 8. CDR1 SGHRS and CDR2 YFSETQ come from the germline V gene. CDR3 length: 15 residues. The CDR3 protein is CASSSVSGSSYEQYF. The CDR3 DNA is TGCGCCAGCAGCTCAGTTAGCGGGAGTTCTTACGAGCAGTACTTC.

J is TRBJ1-2 and V is TRBV6-5; TRBD1 might be the D (5 bases). Germline V gives CDR1 MNHEY, CDR2 SVGAGI. The germline V and J ends were trimmed by 2 bases and 4 bases, with 14 bases remaining between them. The CDR3 length is 15 residues. CDR3 in amino acids: CASSYGAGIGYGYTF. The CDR3 DNA follows: TGTGCCAGCAGTTACGGGGCAGGGATAGGCTATGGCTACACCTTC.

The chain carries TRBV9 and TRBJ1-1; D not resolved. The ends were cut back, 0 bases at V and 4 bases at J, with 7 bases in the middle. Germline V gene sequence: CDR1 SGDLS, CDR2 YYNGEE. The CDR3 length is 13 residues. The CDR3 nucleotides read TGTGCCAGCAGCGTAGGCGGGAGCACTGAAGCTTTCTTT. Its translation is CASSVGGSTEAFF.

This clone was seen a handful of times. This chain links TRBV27 with TRBJ2-1; 8 nucleotides agree with TRBD1. The CDR3 extends over 14 amino acids. V was clipped by 5 bases and J by 4 bases; unmatched bases: 4. Germline V gene data show CDR1 as MNHEY and CDR2 as SMNVEV (reference sequence). The CDR3 bases are TGTGCCAGCAGTACCGGGACAGGTTACAATGAGCAGTTCTTC. Its protein is CASSTGTGYNEQFF.

The CDR3 protein is CASSSGSDTEAFF. In nucleotides, the CDR3 is TGTGCCAGCAGTTCGGGGTCTGACACTGAAGCTTTCTTT. The chain carries TRBV6-5 and TRBJ1-1, with D uncertain. The CDR3 spans 13 residues. Per germline, CDR1 MNHEY and CDR2 SVGAGI. The germline V and J ends were trimmed by 4 bases and 3 bases, with 9 bases remaining between them.

This rearrangement joins TRBV4-1 to TRBJ1-6; D perhaps matches TRBD1 (6 bases). The V gene lost 1 base and the J gene lost 7 bases, with 11 bases spanning the gap. This CDR3 has 15 residues. CDR1 and CDR2 from the germline V gene are MGHRA and YSYEKL. The CDR3 DNA is TGCGCCAGCAGCCAAGCGCCAGGGGAAAATTCACCCCTCCACTTT. Translation gives CASSQAPGENSPLHF.